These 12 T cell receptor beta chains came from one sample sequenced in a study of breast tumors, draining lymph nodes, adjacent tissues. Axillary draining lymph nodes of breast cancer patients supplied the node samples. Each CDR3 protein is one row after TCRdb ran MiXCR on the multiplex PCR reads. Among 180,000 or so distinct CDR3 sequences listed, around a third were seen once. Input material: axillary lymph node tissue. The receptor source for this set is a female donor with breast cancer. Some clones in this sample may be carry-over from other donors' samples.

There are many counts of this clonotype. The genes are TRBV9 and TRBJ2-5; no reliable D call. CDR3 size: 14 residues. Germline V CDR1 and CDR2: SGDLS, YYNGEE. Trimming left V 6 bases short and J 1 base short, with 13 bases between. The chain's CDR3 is CASTPAGAQETQYF. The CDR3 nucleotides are TGTGCCAGCACCCCTGCCGGAGCCCAAGAGACCCAGTACTTC.

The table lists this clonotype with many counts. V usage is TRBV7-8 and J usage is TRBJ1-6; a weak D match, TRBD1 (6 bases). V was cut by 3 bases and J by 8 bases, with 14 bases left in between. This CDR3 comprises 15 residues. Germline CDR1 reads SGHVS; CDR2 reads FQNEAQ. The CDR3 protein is CASSFDGQRDSPLHF. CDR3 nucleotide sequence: TGTGCCAGCAGCTTTGATGGACAGAGAGATTCACCCCTCCACTTT. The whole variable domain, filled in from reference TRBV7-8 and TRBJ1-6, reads GAGVSQSPRYKVAKRGQDVALRCDPISGHVSLFWYQQALGQGPEFLTYFQNEAQLDKSGLPSDRFFAERPEGSVSTLKIQRTQQEDSAVYLCASSFDGQRDSPLHFGNGTRLTVT.

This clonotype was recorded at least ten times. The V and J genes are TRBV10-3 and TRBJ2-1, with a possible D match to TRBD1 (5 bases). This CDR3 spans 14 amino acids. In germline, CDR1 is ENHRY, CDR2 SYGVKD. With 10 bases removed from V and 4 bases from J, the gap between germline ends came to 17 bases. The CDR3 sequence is CATALSGPYNEQFF. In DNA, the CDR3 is TGTGCCACGGCCCTCTCAGGGCCGTACAATGAGCAGTTCTTC.

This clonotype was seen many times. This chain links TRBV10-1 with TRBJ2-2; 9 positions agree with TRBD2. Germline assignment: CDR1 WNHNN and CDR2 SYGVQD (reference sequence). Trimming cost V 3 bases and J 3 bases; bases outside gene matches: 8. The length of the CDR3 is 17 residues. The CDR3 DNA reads TGCGCCAGCAGTGACTCAAGCGGGGGGTTCTACACCGGGGAGCTGTTTTTT. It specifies CASSDSSGGFYTGELFF.

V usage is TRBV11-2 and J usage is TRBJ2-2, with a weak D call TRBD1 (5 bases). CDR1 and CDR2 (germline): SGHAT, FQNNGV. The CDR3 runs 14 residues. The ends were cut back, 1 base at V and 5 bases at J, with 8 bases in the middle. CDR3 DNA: TGTGCCAGCAGCTTAGGCAGGGCGACCGGGGAGCTGTTTTTT. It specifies CASSLGRATGELFF.

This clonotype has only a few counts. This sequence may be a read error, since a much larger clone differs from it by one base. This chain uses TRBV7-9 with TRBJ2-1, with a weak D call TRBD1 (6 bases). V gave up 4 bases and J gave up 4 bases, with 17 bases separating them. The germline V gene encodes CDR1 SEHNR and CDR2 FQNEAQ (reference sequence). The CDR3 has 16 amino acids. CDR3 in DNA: TGTGCCAGCAGCTCAGCCCCTCAGGGGATTTACAATGAGCAGTTCTTC. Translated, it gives CASSSAPQGIYNEQFF.

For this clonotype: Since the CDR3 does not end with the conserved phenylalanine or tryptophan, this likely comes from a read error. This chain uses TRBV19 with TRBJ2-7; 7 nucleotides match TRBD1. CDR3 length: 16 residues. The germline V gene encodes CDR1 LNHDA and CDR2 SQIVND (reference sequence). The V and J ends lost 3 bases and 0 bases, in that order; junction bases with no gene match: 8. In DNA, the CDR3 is TGTGCCAGTAGTATGAGGGACAGCTCCAACTCCTACGAGCAGTACTCC. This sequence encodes CASSMRDSSNSYEQYS.

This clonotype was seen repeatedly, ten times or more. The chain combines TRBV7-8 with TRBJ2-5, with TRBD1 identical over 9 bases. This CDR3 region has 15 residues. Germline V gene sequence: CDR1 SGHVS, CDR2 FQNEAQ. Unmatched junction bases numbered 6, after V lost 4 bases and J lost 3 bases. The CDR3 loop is CASSSDRGRKETQYF. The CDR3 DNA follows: TGTGCCAGCAGCTCCGACAGGGGGAGGAAAGAGACCCAGTACTTC. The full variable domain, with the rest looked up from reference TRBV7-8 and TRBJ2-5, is GAGVSQSPRYKVAKRGQDVALRCDPISGHVSLFWYQQALGQGPEFLTYFQNEAQLDKSGLPSDRFFAERPEGSVSTLKIQRTQQEDSAVYLCASSSDRGRKETQYFGPGTRLLVL.

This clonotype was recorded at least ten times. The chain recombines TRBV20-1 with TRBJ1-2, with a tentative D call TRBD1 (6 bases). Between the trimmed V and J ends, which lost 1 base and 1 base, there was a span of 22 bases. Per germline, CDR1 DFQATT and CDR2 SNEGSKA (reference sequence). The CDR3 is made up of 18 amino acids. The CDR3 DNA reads TGCAGTGCTAGAGCCAGATACCAGGGGAAGAAGAATAACTATGGCTACACCTTC. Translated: CSARARYQGKKNNYGYTF.

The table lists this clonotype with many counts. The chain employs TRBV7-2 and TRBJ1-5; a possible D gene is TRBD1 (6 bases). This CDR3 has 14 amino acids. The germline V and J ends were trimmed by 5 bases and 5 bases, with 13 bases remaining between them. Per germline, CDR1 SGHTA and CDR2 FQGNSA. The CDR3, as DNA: TGTGCCAGCAGCACACTTAACAGGGATCAGCCCCAGCATTTT. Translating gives CASSTLNRDQPQHF. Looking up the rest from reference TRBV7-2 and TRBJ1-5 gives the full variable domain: GAGVSQSPSNKVTEKGKDVELRCDPISGHTALYWYRQSLGQGLEFLIYFQGNSAPDKSGLPSDRFSAERTGGSVSTLTIQRTQQEDSAVYLCASSTLNRDQPQHFGDGTRLSIL.

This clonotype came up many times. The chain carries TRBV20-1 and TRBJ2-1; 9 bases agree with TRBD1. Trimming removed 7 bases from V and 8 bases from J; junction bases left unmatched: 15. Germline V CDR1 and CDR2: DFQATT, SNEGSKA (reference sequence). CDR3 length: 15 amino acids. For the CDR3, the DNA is TGCAGTGTTCTCCCCCCCGGGACAGGGCGCGATGAGCAGTTCTTC. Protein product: CSVLPPGTGRDEQFF.

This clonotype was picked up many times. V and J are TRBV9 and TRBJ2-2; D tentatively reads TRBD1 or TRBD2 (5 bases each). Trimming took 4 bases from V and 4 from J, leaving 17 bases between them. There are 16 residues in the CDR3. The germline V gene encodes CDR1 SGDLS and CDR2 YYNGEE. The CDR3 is CASSPDRAEGTGELFF. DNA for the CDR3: TGTGCCAGCAGCCCAGACAGAGCCGAGGGCACCGGGGAGCTGTTTTTT.